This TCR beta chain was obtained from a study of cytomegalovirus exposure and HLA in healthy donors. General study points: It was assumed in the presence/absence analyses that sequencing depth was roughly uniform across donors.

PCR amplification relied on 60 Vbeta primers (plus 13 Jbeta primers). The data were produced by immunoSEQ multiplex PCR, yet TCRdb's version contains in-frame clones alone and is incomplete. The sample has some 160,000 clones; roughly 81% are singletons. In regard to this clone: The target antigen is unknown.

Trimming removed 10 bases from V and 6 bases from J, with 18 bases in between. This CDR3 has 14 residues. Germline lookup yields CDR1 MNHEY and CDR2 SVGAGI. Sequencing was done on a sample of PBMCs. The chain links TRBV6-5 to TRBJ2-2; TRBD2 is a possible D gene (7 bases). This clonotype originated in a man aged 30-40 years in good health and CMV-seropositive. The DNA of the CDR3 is TGTGCCATCCGAGGGGGGGATGGGGCCGGGGAGCTGTTTTTT. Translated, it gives CAIRGGDGAGELFF.